These 17 T cell receptor beta chains were sequenced from one sample in a study of response to subunit inactivated influenza vaccine. Using its own MiXCR run on the RT-PCR reads, TCRdb lists one record per CDR3 protein. This table has over 450,000 distinct CDR3 sequences, 10% to 15% appearing once. The sequencing used PBMCs from blood, collected 40 to 50 days after vaccination. Source of these receptors: a man aged 45-65 years who received an inactivated influenza vaccine.

This chain uses TRBV12-3 or TRBV12-4 with TRBJ2-7; D ambiguous. The V end lost 1 base, the J end lost 3 bases, and 10 bases lay between the germline ends. This CDR3 is built from 14 residues. The CDR3 sequence: CASSLEGDFYEQYF. The DNA of the CDR3 is TGTGCCAGCAGTTTAGAGGGTGATTTCTACGAGCAGTACTTC.

V is TRBV20-1 and J is TRBJ2-7; D may be TRBD2 (6 bases). Trimming left V 6 bases short and J 2 bases short, with 17 bases between. CDR3 length equals 14 residues. Germline V gene sequence: CDR1 DFQATT, CDR2 SNEGSKA (reference sequence). The CDR3 is CSASGPAEAYEQYF. CDR3 coding DNA: TGCAGTGCCAGCGGGCCAGCGGAGGCCTACGAGCAGTACTTC.

There are a few counts of this clonotype. This sequence joins TRBV12-3 or TRBV12-4 and TRBJ2-2; no reliable D call. This CDR3 comprises 14 residues. Trimming left V 6 bases short and J 2 bases short, with 10 bases between. CDR3 sequence reads: CASRWTVNTGELFF. The CDR3 coding sequence is TGTGCCAGCAGGTGGACCGTTAACACCGGGGAGCTGTTTTTT.

There are many counts of this clonotype. V usage is TRBV12-3 or TRBV12-4 and J usage is TRBJ1-2; the match to TRBD1 covers 7 bases. The trim removed 5 bases at V and 4 bases at J, leaving 13 bases unmatched. The CDR3 sequence is 16 residues long. CDR3: CASSALGTVGPYGYTF. The CDR3 bases are TGTGCCAGCAGTGCTCTCGGGACAGTTGGGCCCTATGGCTACACCTTC.

The chain recombines TRBV4-3 with TRBJ2-3; no firm D call. V was cut by 1 base and J by 3 bases, with 14 bases left in between. The germline gives CDR1 LGHNA, CDR2 YSLEER. The length of the CDR3 is 16 residues. This chain's CDR3 is CASSQVRADKTDTQYF. CDR3 nucleotide sequence: TGCGCCAGCAGCCAAGTCCGGGCAGACAAGACAGATACGCAGTATTTT.

The chain has TRBV28 and TRBJ2-1; 10 bases align to TRBD2. Germline V gene data show CDR1 as MDHEN and CDR2 as SYDVKM. This CDR3 is 15 amino acids long. The V and J ends lost 6 bases and 9 bases, in that order; junction bases with no gene match: 11. Written as DNA, the CDR3 is TGTGCCAGCAGCGATCCGGGGACTAGCGCATCTGAGCAGTTCTTC. This encodes CASSDPGTSASEQFF.

This clonotype has ten or more counts. The chain employs TRBV12-3 or TRBV12-4 and TRBJ2-3, with a possible D match to TRBD2 (6 bases). The length of the CDR3 is 15 residues. V was clipped by 5 bases and J by 6 bases, with 18 bases between them. The CDR3 loop is CASSPLRGSRDTQYF. Written as DNA, the CDR3 is TGTGCCAGCAGTCCCCTCCGGGGGAGTCGGGATACGCAGTATTTT.

This clonotype was counted only a few times. This chain uses TRBV20-1 with TRBJ2-7; D ambiguous. The length of the CDR3 is 15 residues. Germline V gene data show CDR1 as DFQATT and CDR2 as SNEGSKA (reference sequence). V lost 0 bases and J 6 bases, leaving 18 bases between the germline ends. The CDR3, as DNA: TGCAGTGCTAGAGATCCCTCTAGTGCTGGTCTCGAGCAGTACTTC. It specifies CSARDPSSAGLEQYF.

The chain links TRBV5-1 to TRBJ2-1; 11 bases line up with TRBD2. V was pared by 6 bases and J by 4 bases, with 6 bases of the junction left unmatched. The CDR3 consists of 15 residues. CDR1 SGHRS and CDR2 YFSETQ come from the germline V gene. CDR3 bases: TGCGCCAGCAAACTAGCGGGAGCCAATTACAATGAGCAGTTCTTC. Translating it yields CASKLAGANYNEQFF.

The gene calls are TRBV7-2 and TRBJ2-1; possible D gene TRBD2, 6 bases. Germline CDR1 is SGHTA and CDR2 is FQGNSA. CDR3 size: 13 residues. V was clipped by 0 bases and J by 11 bases, with 11 bases between them. CDR3: CASSLAWTTQQFF. CDR3 in DNA: TGTGCCAGCAGCTTAGCTTGGACTACCCAGCAGTTCTTC.

This clonotype has just a few counts. The chain carries TRBV20-1 and TRBJ2-3, with TRBD2 matching over 9 bases. CDR3 size: 14 residues. V lost 8 bases and J lost 0; bases outside the gene matches: 6. Looked up from germline, CDR1 is DFQATT and CDR2 is SNEGSKA (reference sequence). The CDR3 sequence is CSTSGRTSTDTQYF. The CDR3, as DNA: TGCAGTACCAGCGGGAGGACAAGCACAGATACGCAGTATTTT.

The chain has TRBV12-3 or TRBV12-4 and TRBJ2-3; D gene unclear. The CDR3 extends over 10 amino acids. V gave up 6 bases and J gave up 6 bases, with 4 bases separating them. The CDR3 reads CASSWDTQYF. The CDR3 region has the DNA TGTGCCAGCAGCTGGGATACGCAGTATTTT.

The V call is TRBV20-1, the J call TRBJ2-7; TRBD2 aligns across 10 bases. Trimming took 4 bases from V and 2 from J; bases not matched to a gene: 5. The CDR3 covers 14 residues. Germline assignment: CDR1 DFQATT and CDR2 SNEGSKA (reference sequence). CDR3 nucleotide sequence: TGCAGTGCTAACACCCTAGCGGGGGCCTACGAGCAGTACTTC. It encodes CSANTLAGAYEQYF.

The chain links TRBV25-1 to TRBJ1-1; D remains unclear. The CDR3 has 11 amino acids. V dropped 6 bases and J dropped 8 bases, with 10 bases sitting between them. CDR1 and CDR2 from the germline V gene are MGHDK and SYGVNS. CDR3 nucleotide sequence: TGTGCCAGCAGGGACCTGGAGGAAGCTTTCTTT. Protein: CASRDLEEAFF.

The table lists this clonotype with many counts. This chain joins TRBV7-2 and TRBJ2-2; D gene ambiguous. Germline loops: CDR1 SGHTA, CDR2 FQGNSA. V gave up 1 base and J gave up 5 bases, with 8 bases separating them. The CDR3 is 14 residues long. CDR3 bases: TGTGCCAGCAGCTTAGGGGCCTGGACCGGGGAGCTGTTTTTT. Amino acid sequence: CASSLGAWTGELFF. Looking up the rest from reference TRBV7-2 and TRBJ2-2 gives the full variable domain: GAGVSQSPSNKVTEKGKDVELRCDPISGHTALYWYRQSLGQGLEFLIYFQGNSAPDKSGLPSDRFSAERTGGSVSTLTIQRTQQEDSAVYLCASSLGAWTGELFFGEGSRLTVL.

This clonotype showed up just a few times. This chain joins TRBV20-1 and TRBJ2-5; D is uncertain. This CDR3 has 10 residues. CDR1 DFQATT and CDR2 SNEGSKA come from the germline V gene (reference sequence). V was cut by 5 bases and J by 5 bases, with 6 bases left in between. The CDR3 sequence is CSAQAETQYF. The CDR3, as DNA: TGCAGTGCTCAGGCGGAGACCCAGTACTTC.

This clonotype was seen more than once but under ten times. CDR3 protein: CASSSSKGQDEQYF. In DNA, the CDR3 is TGTGCCAGCAGCTCATCTAAGGGACAGGACGAGCAGTACTTC. This sequence joins TRBV7-3 and TRBJ2-7; TRBD1 matches at 8 bases. The CDR3 extends over 14 amino acids. CDR1 and CDR2 (germline): SGHTA, FQGTGA. V shed 4 bases and J 5 bases; nucleotides not matched to a gene: 7.